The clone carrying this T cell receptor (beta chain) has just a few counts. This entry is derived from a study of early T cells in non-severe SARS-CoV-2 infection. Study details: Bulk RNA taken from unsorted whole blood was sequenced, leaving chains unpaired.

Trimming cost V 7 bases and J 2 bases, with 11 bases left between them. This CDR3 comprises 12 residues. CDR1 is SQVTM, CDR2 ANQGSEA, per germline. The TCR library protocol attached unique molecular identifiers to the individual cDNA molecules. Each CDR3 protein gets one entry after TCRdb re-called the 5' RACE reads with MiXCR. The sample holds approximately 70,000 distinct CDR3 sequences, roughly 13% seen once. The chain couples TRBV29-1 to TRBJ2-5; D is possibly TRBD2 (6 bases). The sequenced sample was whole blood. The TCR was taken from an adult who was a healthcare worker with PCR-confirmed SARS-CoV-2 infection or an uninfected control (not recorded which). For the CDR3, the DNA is TGCAGCGGGGGGGATCATCAAGAGACCCAGTACTTC. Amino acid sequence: CSGGDHQETQYF.